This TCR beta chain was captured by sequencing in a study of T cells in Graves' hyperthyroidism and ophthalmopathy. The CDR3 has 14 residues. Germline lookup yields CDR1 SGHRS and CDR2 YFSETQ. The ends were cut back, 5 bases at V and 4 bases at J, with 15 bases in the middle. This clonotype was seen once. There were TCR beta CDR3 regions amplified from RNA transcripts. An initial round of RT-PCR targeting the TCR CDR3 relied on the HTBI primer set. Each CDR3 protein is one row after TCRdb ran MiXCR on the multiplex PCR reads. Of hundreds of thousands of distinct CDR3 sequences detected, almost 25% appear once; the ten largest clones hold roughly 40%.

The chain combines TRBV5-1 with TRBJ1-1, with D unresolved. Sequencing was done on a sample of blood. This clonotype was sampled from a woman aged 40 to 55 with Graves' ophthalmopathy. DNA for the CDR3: TGCGCCAGCAGGCCCAGCGTGGCGATCACTGAAGCTTTCTTT. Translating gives CASRPSVAITEAFF.